This TCR beta chain was retrieved from a study of blood T cell repertoires in COVID-19. Authors' methods: Nucleated cell counts were estimated from reference gene primer amplification. Using immunoSEQ multiplex PCR, the repertoire was profiled, and TCRdb retains in-frame clones only, with some absent. The DNA was the basis for D and trimming; V, J and clone size are from that table. The data show about 91,000 clones, with more than 70% seen just once and approximately 25% held by the top ten. From germline, CDR1 is SNHLY and CDR2 FYNNEI. The ends lost 5 bases at V and 12 bases at J; junction bases unmatched: 4. CDR3 length: 11 amino acids. This clone has more than one count but fewer than ten.

The sample was peripheral blood. This chain links TRBV2 with TRBJ1-2; 9 nucleotides align to TRBD1. This TCR came from a man in his sixties or seventies with acute or convalescent COVID-19. The CDR3: CASSPRTGDTF. CDR3 DNA sequence: TGTGCCAGCAGTCCGAGGACAGGGGACACCTTC.